The rows below give T cell receptor beta chains drawn from one sample of a study of monozygotic twins with inflammatory bowel disease. TCRdb reprocessed the 5' RACE reads and reports one entry per CDR3 protein, with no DNA. The sample includes a few hundred thousand distinct CDR3 sequences. The sample comprised blood. These receptors all come from a human donor with ulcerative colitis or Crohn's disease, or a healthy co-twin of an affected twin (not recorded which). Each CDR3 is given with its conserved first and last residue.

j_call: TRBJ2-7; v_call: TRBV5-1; cdr3_aa: CASFQGTSGAYEQYF
j_call: TRBJ2-1; v_call: TRBV27; cdr3_aa: CASGGGGSSYNEQFF
j_call: TRBJ2-1; v_call: TRBV9; cdr3_aa: CASSSFGGSQQFF
j_call: TRBJ1-1; v_call: TRBV5-4; cdr3_aa: CASSLALGGAEAFF
j_call: TRBJ1-5; v_call: TRBV12-3/TRBV12-4; cdr3_aa: CASSSGGNSNQPQHF
j_call: TRBJ2-6; v_call: TRBV12-3/TRBV12-4; cdr3_aa: CASRPQGAGANVLTF
j_call: TRBJ2-5; v_call: TRBV5-1; cdr3_aa: CASSLQSEMETQYF
j_call: TRBJ1-3; v_call: TRBV7-2; cdr3_aa: CASSFLTGGSGNTIYF
j_call: TRBJ2-6; v_call: TRBV20-1; cdr3_aa: CSARLPGANVLTF
j_call: TRBJ1-6; v_call: TRBV15; cdr3_aa: CATSRDLPGVNSPLHF
j_call: TRBJ1-1; v_call: TRBV12-3/TRBV12-4; cdr3_aa: CASSYRGGGTEAFF
j_call: TRBJ1-6; v_call: TRBV20-1; cdr3_aa: CSASPLRGPKLSHNSPLHF
j_call: TRBJ2-1; v_call: TRBV7-2; cdr3_aa: CASSRVSGGGWNEQFF
j_call: TRBJ2-5; v_call: TRBV11-2; cdr3_aa: CASSLGGGRLSGGQETQYF
j_call: TRBJ2-2; v_call: TRBV25-1; cdr3_aa: CASRSATANTGELFF
j_call: TRBJ1-3; v_call: TRBV12-3/TRBV12-4; cdr3_aa: CANSRSTLTGNTIYF
j_call: TRBJ2-3; v_call: TRBV7-9; cdr3_aa: CASSLATTGPTDTQYF
j_call: TRBJ1-5; v_call: TRBV11-2; cdr3_aa: CASSLESGQPQHF
j_call: TRBJ1-4; v_call: TRBV19; cdr3_aa: CASSDAGRGEKLFF
j_call: TRBJ1-1; v_call: TRBV5-1; cdr3_aa: CASSVGWGNTEAFF
j_call: TRBJ1-2; v_call: TRBV18; cdr3_aa: CASSSGQGTYGYTF
j_call: TRBJ1-1; v_call: TRBV5-1; cdr3_aa: CASSTGHGGPAEAFF
j_call: TRBJ2-5; v_call: TRBV5-1; cdr3_aa: CASSPGLAGRETQYF
j_call: TRBJ2-7; v_call: TRBV3-1; cdr3_aa: CASSQGAGWYEQYF
j_call: TRBJ2-1; v_call: TRBV5-1; cdr3_aa: CASSLGLGRVVNEQFF
j_call: TRBJ2-5; v_call: TRBV7-2; cdr3_aa: CASITLDYNQETQYF
j_call: TRBJ2-1; v_call: TRBV6-1; cdr3_aa: CASSGISSYNEQFF